What follows is one T cell receptor beta chain and its context. The antigen remains unidentified. This sample stems from a study of a mutant IDH1 vaccine in newly diagnosed glioma. Study-wide background: The therapy given earlier, which was standard therapy, consisted of radiotherapy, temozolomide, or both, and most of the patients received both.

The assay was immunoSEQ multiplex PCR, and TCRdb's table has in-frame clones only and misses some. The sample lists around 33,000 clones, about three quarters occurring once. The time point: baseline, week 1 (first vaccination visit). Treatment reported: pre-vaccination baseline after standard-of-care therapy. New WHO grade 3 or 4 IDH1-mutant, ATRX-lost astrocytomas were present in all donors. Whole-study findings and limits: Patients mounted vaccine-induced immune responses in about 92% of cases. Pseudoprogression apparently lacked any relation to changes in top peripheral T cell clonotypes.

Germline lookup yields CDR1 MNHNS and CDR2 SASEGT. CDR3 length equals 13 residues. After removal of 7 bases from V and 2 bases from J, the junction contained 5 bases not matched to a gene. The gene calls are TRBV6-1 and TRBJ2-7; 7 bases are a match to TRBD1. The receptor's source is a man between 50 and 59 years old with glioma. Some clones in this sample may be carry-over from other donors' samples. The input for sequencing was peripheral blood mononuclear cells (PBMCs), taken from a glioma patient treated with radiotherapy, temozolomide or both. CDR3 residues: CASTDRLTYEQYF. CDR3 DNA: TGTGCCAGCACGGACAGGTTGACCTACGAGCAGTACTTC.